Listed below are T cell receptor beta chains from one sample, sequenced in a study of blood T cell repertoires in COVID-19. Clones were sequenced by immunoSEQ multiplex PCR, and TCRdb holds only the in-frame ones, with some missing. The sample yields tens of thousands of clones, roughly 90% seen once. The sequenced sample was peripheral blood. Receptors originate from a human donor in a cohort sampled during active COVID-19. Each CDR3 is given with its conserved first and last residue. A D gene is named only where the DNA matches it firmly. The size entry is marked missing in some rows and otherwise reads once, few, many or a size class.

TGTGCCAGCAGCTTCCCAGGGACTGAAGCTTTCTTT	CASSFPGTEAFF	once	TRBV7-9	-	TRBJ1-1
TGTGCCAGCAGTTACTCTGGGCGGGGCTACGAGCAGTACTTC	CASSYSGRGYEQYF	-	TRBV6-5	-	TRBJ2-7
TGTGCCAGCAGCTTGGCTGACAGGCCTAACTATGGCTACACCTTC	CASSLADRPNYGYTF	-	TRBV5-4	-	TRBJ1-2
TGTGCCAGCAGTTTAGGCAGGGTCCACGAGCAGTACTTC	CASSLGRVHEQYF	once	TRBV28	-	TRBJ2-7
TGCGCCAGCAGCCAAGATTTCGGGGAAAAACTGTTTTTT	CASSQDFGEKLFF	-	TRBV4-3	-	TRBJ1-4
TGCGCCAGCAGCCAAGGGACAGGGCCCTACAATGAGCAGTTCTTC	CASSQGTGPYNEQFF	-	TRBV4-3	TRBD1	TRBJ2-1
TGTGCCAGCAGTGGTAGAAGGGCGGGCGGGGAGCTGTTTTTT	CASSGRRAGGELFF	-	TRBV2	-	TRBJ2-2
TGTGCTAGTGGTTTGGTAATCTCTAGCGGGGCGTTAAAAATCTCCTACGAGCAGTACTTC	CASGLVISSGALKISYEQYF	-	TRBV12-5	TRBD2	TRBJ2-7
TGCGCCAGCAGCGCCCAAAAAACTAGCGGGGGTACTAATGAGCAGTTCTTC	CASSAQKTSGGTNEQFF	once	TRBV5-1	TRBD2	TRBJ2-1
TGCGCCAGCACCCACCCCCAGGGGACTGAAGCTTTCTTT	CASTHPQGTEAFF	-	TRBV23-1	-	TRBJ1-1
TGTGCCAGCAGCGTAGGACAGGGCCCTCAGCCCCAGCATTTT	CASSVGQGPQPQHF	-	TRBV9	TRBD1	TRBJ1-5
TGTGCCAGCAGCTTGGAGTACAATGAGCAGTTCTTC	CASSLEYNEQFF	once	TRBV2	-	TRBJ2-1